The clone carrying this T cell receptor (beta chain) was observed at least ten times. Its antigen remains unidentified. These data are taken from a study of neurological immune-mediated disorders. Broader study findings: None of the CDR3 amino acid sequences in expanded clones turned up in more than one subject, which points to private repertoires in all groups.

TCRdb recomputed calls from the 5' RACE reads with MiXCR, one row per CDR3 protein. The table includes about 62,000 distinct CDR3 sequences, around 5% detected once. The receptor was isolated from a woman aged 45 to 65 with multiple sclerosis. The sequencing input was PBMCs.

The CDR3 DNA reads as TGCGCCAGCAGCCCGAACAGGGCCTCGATTAACACCGGGGAGCTGTTTTTT. It translates to CASSPNRASINTGELFF. The chain joins TRBV4-1 to TRBJ2-2, with a tentative D call TRBD1 (6 bases). This CDR3 spans 17 amino acids. The germline V gene encodes CDR1 MGHRA and CDR2 YSYEKL. V was pared by 4 bases and J by 2 bases, with 17 bases between.